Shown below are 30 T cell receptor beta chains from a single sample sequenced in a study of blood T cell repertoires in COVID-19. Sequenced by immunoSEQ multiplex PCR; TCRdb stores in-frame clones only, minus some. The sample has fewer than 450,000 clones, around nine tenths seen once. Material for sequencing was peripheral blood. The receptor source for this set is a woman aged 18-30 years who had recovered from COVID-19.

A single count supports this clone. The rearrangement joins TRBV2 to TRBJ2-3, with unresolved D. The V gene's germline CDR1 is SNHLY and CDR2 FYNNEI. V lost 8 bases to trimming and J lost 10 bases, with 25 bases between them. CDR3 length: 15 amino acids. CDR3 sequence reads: CASQRRGTLEASQYF. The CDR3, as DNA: TGTGCCAGCCAAAGACGTGGAACTCTCGAGGCTTCGCAGTATTTT.

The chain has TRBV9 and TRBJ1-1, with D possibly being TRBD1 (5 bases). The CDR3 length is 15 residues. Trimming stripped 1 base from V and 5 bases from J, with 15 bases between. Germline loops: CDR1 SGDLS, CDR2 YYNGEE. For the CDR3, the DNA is TGTGCCAGCAGCGTATCAAGGGGCGCAGGGACTGAAGCTTTCTTT. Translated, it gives CASSVSRGAGTEAFF.

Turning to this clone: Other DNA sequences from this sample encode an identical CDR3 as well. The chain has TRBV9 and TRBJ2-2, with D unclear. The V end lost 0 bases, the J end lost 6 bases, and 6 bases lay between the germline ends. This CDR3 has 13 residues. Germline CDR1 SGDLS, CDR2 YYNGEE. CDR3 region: CASSVGSPGELFF. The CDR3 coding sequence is TGTGCCAGCAGCGTAGGGAGTCCCGGGGAGCTGTTTTTT. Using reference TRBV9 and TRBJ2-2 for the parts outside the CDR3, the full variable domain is DSGVTQTPKHLITATGQRVTLRCSPRSGDLSVYWYQQSLDQGLQFLIQYYNGEERAKGNILERFSAQQFPDLHSELNLSSLELGDSALYFCASSVGSPGELFFGEGSRLTVL.

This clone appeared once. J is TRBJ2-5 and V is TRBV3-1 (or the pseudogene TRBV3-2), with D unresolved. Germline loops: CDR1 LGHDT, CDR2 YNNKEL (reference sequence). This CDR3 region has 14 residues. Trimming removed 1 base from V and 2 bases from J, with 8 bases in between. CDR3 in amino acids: CASSQGLTQETQYF. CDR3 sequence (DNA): TGTGCCAGCAGCCAAGGCTTGACACAAGAGACCCAGTACTTC.

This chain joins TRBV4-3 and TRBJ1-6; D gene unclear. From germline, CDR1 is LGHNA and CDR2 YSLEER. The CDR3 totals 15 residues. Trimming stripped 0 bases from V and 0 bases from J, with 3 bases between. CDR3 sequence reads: CASSQDSSYNSPLHF. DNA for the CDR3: TGCGCCAGCAGCCAAGACAGCTCCTATAATTCACCCCTCCACTTT.

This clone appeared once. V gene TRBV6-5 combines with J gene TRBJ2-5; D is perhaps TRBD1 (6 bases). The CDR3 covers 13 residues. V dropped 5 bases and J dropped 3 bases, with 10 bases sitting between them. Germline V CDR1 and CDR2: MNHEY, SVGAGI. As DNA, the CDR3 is TGTGCCAGCAGTCCCCACAGGGAAGAGACCCAGTACTTC. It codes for CASSPHREETQYF.

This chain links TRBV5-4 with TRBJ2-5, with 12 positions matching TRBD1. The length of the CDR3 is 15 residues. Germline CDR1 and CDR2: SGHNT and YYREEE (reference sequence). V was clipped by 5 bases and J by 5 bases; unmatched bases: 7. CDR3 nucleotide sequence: TGTGCCAGCAGGGGGGACAGGGGGCTCCTGGAGACCCAGTACTTC. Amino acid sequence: CASRGDRGLLETQYF.

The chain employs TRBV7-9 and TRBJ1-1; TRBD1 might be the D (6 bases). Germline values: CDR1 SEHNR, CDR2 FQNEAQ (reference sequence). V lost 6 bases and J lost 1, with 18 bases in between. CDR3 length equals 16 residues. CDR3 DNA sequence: TGTGCCAGCAGACTACTGGGGGCATCGGCGAACACTGAAGCTTTCTTT. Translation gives CASRLLGASANTEAFF.

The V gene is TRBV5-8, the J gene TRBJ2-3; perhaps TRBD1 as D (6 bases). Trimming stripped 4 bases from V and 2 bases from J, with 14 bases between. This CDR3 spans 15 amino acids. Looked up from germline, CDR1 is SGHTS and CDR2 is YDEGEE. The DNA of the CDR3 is TGTGCCAGCAGCCAGGGGACGGTTCTCACAGATACGCAGTATTTT. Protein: CASSQGTVLTDTQYF. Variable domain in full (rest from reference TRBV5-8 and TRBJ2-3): EAGVTQSPTHLIKTRGQQATLRCSPISGHTSVYWYQQALGLGLQFLLWYDEGEERNRGNFPPRFSGRQFPNYSSELNVNALELEDSALYLCASSQGTVLTDTQYFGPGTRLTVL.

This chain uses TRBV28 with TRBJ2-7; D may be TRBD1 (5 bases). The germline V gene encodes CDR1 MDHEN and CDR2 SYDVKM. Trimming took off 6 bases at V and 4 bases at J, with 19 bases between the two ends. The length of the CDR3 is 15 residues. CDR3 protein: CASSPGQGFGYEQYV. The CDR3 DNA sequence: TGTGCCAGCAGCCCAGGGCAAGGCTTTGGGTACGAGCAGTACGTC.

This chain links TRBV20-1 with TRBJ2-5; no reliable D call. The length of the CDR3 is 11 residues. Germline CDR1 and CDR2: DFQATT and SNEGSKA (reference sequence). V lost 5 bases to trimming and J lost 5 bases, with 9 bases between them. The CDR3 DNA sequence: TGCAGTGCTCCAAACGGGGAGACCCAGTACTTC. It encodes CSAPNGETQYF.

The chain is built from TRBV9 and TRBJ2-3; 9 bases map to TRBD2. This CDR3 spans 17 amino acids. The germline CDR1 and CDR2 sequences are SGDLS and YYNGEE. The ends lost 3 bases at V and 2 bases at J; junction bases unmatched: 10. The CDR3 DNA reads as TGTGCCAGCAGCGCCTACGGGACTAGCAGATTCACAGATACGCAGTATTTT. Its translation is CASSAYGTSRFTDTQYF. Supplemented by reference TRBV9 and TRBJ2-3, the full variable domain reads DSGVTQTPKHLITATGQRVTLRCSPRSGDLSVYWYQQSLDQGLQFLIQYYNGEERAKGNILERFSAQQFPDLHSELNLSSLELGDSALYFCASSAYGTSRFTDTQYFGPGTRLTVL.

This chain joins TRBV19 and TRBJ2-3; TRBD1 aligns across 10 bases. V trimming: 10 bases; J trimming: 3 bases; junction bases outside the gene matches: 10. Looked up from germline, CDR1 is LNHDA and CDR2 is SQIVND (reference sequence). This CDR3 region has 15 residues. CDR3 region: CATLTGQGLTDTQYF. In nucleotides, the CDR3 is TGTGCCACCCTGACGGGACAGGGGCTGACAGATACGCAGTATTTT.

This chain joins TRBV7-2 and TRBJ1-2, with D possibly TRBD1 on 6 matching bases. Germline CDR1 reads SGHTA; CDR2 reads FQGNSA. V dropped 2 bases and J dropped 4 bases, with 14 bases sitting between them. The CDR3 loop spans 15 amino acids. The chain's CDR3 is CASSLRVGDTYGYTF. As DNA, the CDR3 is TGTGCCAGCAGCTTAAGAGTCGGGGACACCTATGGCTACACCTTC.

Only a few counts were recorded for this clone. CDR3 amino acids: CSVGAGGGETQYF. The CDR3, as DNA: TGCAGCGTTGGAGCGGGAGGGGGTGAGACCCAGTACTTC. The chain uses TRBV29-1 and TRBJ2-5, with 10 bases identical to TRBD2. Germline CDR1 is SQVTM and CDR2 is ANQGSEA. Trimming at V came to 4 bases and at J to 5 bases, leaving 4 bases not matched to a gene. The length of the CDR3 is 13 residues.

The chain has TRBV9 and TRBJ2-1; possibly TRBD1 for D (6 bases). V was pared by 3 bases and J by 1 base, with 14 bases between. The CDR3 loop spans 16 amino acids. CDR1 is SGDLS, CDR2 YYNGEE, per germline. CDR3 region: CASSAHRARSYNEQFF. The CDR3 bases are TGTGCCAGCAGCGCGCACAGGGCCCGTTCCTACAATGAGCAGTTCTTC. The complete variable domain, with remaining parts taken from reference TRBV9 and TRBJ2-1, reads DSGVTQTPKHLITATGQRVTLRCSPRSGDLSVYWYQQSLDQGLQFLIQYYNGEERAKGNILERFSAQQFPDLHSELNLSSLELGDSALYFCASSAHRARSYNEQFFGPGTRLTVL.

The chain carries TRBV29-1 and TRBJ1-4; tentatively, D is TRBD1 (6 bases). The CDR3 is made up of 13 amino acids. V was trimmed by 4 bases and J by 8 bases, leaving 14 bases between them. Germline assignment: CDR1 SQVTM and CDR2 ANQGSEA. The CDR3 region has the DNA TGCAGCGTTGGGCGGAACAGGGAGGAAAAACTGTTTTTT. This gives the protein CSVGRNREEKLFF.

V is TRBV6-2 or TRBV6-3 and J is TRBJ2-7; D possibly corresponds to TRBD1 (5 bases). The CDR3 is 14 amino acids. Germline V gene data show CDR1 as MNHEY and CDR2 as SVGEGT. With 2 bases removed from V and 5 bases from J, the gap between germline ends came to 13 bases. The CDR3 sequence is CASSYARGADEQYV. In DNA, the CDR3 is TGTGCCAGCAGTTACGCCCGTGGGGCCGACGAGCAGTACGTC.

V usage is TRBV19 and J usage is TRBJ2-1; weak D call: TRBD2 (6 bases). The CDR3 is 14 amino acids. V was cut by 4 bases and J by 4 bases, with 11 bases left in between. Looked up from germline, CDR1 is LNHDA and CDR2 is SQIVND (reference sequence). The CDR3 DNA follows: TGTGCCAGTAGTAGCCGGGAGAGATACAATGAGCAGTTCTTC. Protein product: CASSSRERYNEQFF.

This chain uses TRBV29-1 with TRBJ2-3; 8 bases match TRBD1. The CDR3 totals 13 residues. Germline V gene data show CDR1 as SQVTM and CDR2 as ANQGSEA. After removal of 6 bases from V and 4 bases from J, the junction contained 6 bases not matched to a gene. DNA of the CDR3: TGCAGCGTCAGGACAGGGATTTCAGATACGCAGTATTTT. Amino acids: CSVRTGISDTQYF.

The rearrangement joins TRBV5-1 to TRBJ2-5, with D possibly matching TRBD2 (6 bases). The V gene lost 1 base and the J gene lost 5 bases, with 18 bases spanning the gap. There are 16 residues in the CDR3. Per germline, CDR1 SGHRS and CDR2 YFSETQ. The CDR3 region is CASSLMGPSREETQYF. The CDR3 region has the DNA TGCGCCAGCAGCTTGATGGGGCCCTCACGGGAGGAGACCCAGTACTTC. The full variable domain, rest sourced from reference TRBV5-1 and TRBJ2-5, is KAGVTQTPRYLIKTRGQQVTLSCSPISGHRSVSWYQQTPGQGLQFLFEYFSETQRNKGNFPGRFSGRQFSNSRSEMNVSTLELGDSALYLCASSLMGPSREETQYFGPGTRLLVL.

CDR3 coding DNA: TGTGCCAGCAGCCCGAGGACAGGAACGAACACTGAAGCTTTCTTT. This codes for CASSPRTGTNTEAFF. The rearrangement uses TRBV7-2 and TRBJ1-1; 7 nucleotides agree with TRBD1. After removal of 5 bases from V and 1 base from J, the junction contained 7 bases not matched to a gene. The V gene's germline CDR1 is SGHTA and CDR2 FQGNSA. CDR3 size: 15 residues.

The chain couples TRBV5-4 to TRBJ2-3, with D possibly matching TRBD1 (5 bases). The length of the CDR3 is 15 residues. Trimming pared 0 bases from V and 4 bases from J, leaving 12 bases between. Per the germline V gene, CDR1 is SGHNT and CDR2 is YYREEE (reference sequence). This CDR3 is CASSLGGRDADTQYF. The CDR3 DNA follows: TGTGCCAGCAGCTTGGGGGGCAGGGATGCAGATACGCAGTATTTT.

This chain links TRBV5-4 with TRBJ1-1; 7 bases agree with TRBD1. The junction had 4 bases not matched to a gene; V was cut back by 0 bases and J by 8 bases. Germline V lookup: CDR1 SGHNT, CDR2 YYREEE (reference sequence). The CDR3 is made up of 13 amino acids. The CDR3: CASSLGQGREAFF. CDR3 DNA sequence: TGTGCCAGCAGCTTGGGACAGGGCCGGGAAGCTTTCTTT.

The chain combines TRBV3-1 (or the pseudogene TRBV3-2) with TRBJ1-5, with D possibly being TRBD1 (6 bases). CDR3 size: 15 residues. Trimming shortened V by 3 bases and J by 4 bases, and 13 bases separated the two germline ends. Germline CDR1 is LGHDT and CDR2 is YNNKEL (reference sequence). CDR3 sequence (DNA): TGTGCCAGCAGCCATTCCCGGGACAAAAATCAGCCCCAGCATTTT. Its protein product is CASSHSRDKNQPQHF.

The CDR3 is CASSRGLAGGTSTDTQYF. CDR3 bases: TGCGCCAGCAGCCGTGGACTAGCGGGAGGTACTAGCACAGATACGCAGTATTTT. The chain carries TRBV5-1 and TRBJ2-3; 14 bases are a match to TRBD2. The V and J ends lost 4 bases and 0 bases, in that order; junction bases with no gene match: 7. The germline V gene has CDR1 SGHRS and CDR2 YFSETQ. The CDR3 extends over 18 amino acids.

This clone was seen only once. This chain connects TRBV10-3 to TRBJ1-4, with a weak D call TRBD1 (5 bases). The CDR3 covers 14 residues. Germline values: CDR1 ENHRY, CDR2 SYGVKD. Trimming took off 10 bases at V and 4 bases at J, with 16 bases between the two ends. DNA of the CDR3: TGTGCCAGCTCACGTAGCAGGGATAATGAAAAACTGTTTTTT. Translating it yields CASSRSRDNEKLFF.

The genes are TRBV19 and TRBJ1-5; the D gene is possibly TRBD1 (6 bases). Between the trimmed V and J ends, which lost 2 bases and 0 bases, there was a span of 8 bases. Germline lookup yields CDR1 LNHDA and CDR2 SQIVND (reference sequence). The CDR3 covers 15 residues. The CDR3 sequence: CASSINRDSNQPQHF. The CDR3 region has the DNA TGTGCCAGTAGTATAAACAGGGATAGCAATCAGCCCCAGCATTTT.

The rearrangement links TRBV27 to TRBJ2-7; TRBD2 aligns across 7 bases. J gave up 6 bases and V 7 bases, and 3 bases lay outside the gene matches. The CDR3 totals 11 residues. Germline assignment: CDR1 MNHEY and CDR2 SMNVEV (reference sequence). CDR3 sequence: CASTPGGEQYV. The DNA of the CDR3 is TGTGCCAGCACCCCGGGGGGCGAGCAGTACGTC.

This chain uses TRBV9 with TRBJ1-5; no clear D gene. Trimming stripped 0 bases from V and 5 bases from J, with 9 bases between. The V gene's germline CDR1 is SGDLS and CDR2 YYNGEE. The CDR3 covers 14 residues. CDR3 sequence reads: CASSVAGGDQPQHF. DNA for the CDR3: TGTGCCAGCAGCGTAGCGGGTGGCGATCAGCCCCAGCATTTT.